This section outlines one T cell receptor beta chain sequence together with its context. This sample is part of a study of blood T cell repertoires in COVID-19. Overall study context: The United States, Italy and Spain supplied acute and convalescent COVID-19 samples. Sources were T cells, B-cell-depleted T cells, or PBMCs; the material itself was cDNA or gDNA.

Only in-frame clones appear in the TCRdb table, and some are missing; sequencing was by immunoSEQ multiplex PCR. In the table there are 180,000 or so clones, approximately 83% of which are singletons. Researchers sorted participants into cohorts using their self-reported clinical history. Two negative PCRs, clearance, or symptom resolution characterized the recovered Cohort 3 donors. V was pared by 7 bases and J by 3 bases, with 12 bases between. Germline loops: CDR1 MNHEY, CDR2 SVGAGI. This CDR3 region has 13 residues. The chain employs TRBV6-5 and TRBJ1-2, with D possibly matching TRBD1 (5 bases). The sequence derives from a man between 35 and 55 years old who had recovered from COVID-19. The sequencing sample was made of PBMCs or T cells enriched from blood (not recorded which). CDR3 nucleotides: TGTGCCAGCAACACAGGAGGGGACTATGGCTACACCTTC. This translates into CASNTGGDYGYTF.